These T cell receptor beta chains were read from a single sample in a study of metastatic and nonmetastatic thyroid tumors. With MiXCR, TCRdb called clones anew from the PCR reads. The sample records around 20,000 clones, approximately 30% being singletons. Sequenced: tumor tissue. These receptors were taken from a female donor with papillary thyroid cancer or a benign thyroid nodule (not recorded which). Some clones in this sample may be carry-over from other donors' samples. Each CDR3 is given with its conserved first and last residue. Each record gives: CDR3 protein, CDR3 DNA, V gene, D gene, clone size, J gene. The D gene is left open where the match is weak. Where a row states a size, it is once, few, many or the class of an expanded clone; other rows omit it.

CSASSPDHNYEQYF | TGCAGTGCTAGCTCCCCGGACCATAACTACGAGCAGTACTTC | TRBV20-1 | . | . | TRBJ2-7
CAWRGARGYQPQHF | TGTGCCTGGCGTGGGGCAAGGGGCTATCAGCCCCAGCATTTT | TRBV30 | . | . | TRBJ1-5
CASSLASGGGRSPGYTF | TGTGCCAGCAGTTTAGCCTCAGGTGGAGGGCGGAGCCCTGGCTACACCTTC | TRBV12-3/TRBV12-4 | . | few | TRBJ1-2
CASSSMGGRYGYTF | TGTGCCAGCAGCTCTATGGGGGGCAGATATGGCTACACCTTC | TRBV11-2 | . | . | TRBJ1-2
CASSPKVPVQGMLF | TGTGCCAGCAGTCCAAAAGTCCCGGTACAGGGGATGTTGTTC | TRBV27 | TRBD1 | . | TRBJ2-4
CASKAGVTHEQYF | TGTGCCAGCAAAGCGGGAGTTACCCACGAGCAGTACTTC | TRBV27 | TRBD2 | . | TRBJ2-7
CSAREGPEQFF | TGCAGTGCTAGAGAAGGGCCTGAGCAGTTCTTC | TRBV20-1 | . | many | TRBJ2-1
CASNRSGGKYNEQFF | TGTGCCAGCAACCGGAGCGGGGGGAAGTACAATGAGCAGTTCTTC | TRBV12-3/TRBV12-4 | TRBD2 | medium-sized | TRBJ2-1
CASSGSGEGAYNEQFF | TGTGCCAGCAGCGGCAGCGGGGAGGGAGCATACAATGAGCAGTTCTTC | TRBV2 | TRBD2 | once | TRBJ2-1
CASSLAGDNTGELFF | TGCGCCAGCAGCTTGGCAGGGGACAACACCGGGGAGCTGTTTTTT | TRBV5-1 | . | . | TRBJ2-2
CASSLPGSGASWFYEQYF | TGCGCCAGCAGCTTGCCAGGATCGGGGGCTAGCTGGTTCTACGAGCAGTACTTC | TRBV5-1 | . | many | TRBJ2-7
CASSEDKTSTDTQYF | TGTGCCAGCAGTGAGGACAAAACTAGCACAGATACGCAGTATTTT | TRBV6-1 | . | few | TRBJ2-3
CASRDSKAHVEQYF | TGTGCCAGCAGGGACTCGAAAGCTCATGTCGAGCAGTACTTC | TRBV7-2 | . | many | TRBJ2-7
CAGPRTQYF | TGTGCCGGCCCTAGGACCCAGTACTTC | TRBV10-3 | . | . | TRBJ2-5
CAWKPRDRQGGYTF | TGTGCCTGGAAGCCTCGGGACAGGCAGGGTGGCTACACCTTC | TRBV30 | TRBD1 | medium-sized | TRBJ1-2
CASTSRITATDTQYF | TGTGCCAGCACATCGAGGATCACCGCCACAGATACGCAGTATTTT | TRBV6-1 | . | many | TRBJ2-3
CSATILTTSGTSGVSGYNEQFF | TGCAGTGCTACTATCTTAACAACCTCCGGGACTAGCGGGGTCTCAGGCTACAATGAGCAGTTCTTC | TRBV20-1 | TRBD2 | many | TRBJ2-1
CASSLSSGANVLTF | TGTGCCAGCAGCTTAAGTTCTGGGGCCAACGTCCTGACTTTC | TRBV7-9 | . | many | TRBJ2-6
CASSLDTVGAVPSNQPQHF | TGTGCCAGCAGCTTAGATACGGTAGGCGCGGTACCTAGCAATCAGCCCCAGCATTTT | TRBV11-2 | . | . | TRBJ1-5
CAGSQAYTQYF | TGTGCCGGCAGCCAAGCATATACGCAGTATTTT | TRBV3-1 | . | . | TRBJ2-3
CASSATGTGIYGYTF | TGTGCCAGCAGCGCCACCGGGACAGGGATCTATGGCTACACCTTC | TRBV7-9 | TRBD1 | . | TRBJ1-2
CASSEMDTEQHF | TGTGCCAGCAGTGAAATGGACACCGAGCAGCATTTT | TRBV2 | . | . | TRBJ1-5
CASSPSKEAHYF | TGTGCCAGCAGTCCCTCAAAAGAGGCCCATTACTTC | TRBV28 | . | few | TRBJ2-5
CASSLSGPNARSGANVLTF | TGTGCCAGCAGTTTATCCGGTCCCAACGCGCGCTCTGGGGCCAACGTCCTGACTTTC | TRBV28 | . | medium-sized | TRBJ2-6
CASSHPDSFEQFF | TGTGCCAGCAGTCACCCCGACAGTTTCGAGCAGTTCTTC | TRBV28 | . | medium-sized | TRBJ2-1
CASSNDRGYGYTF | TGTGCCAGCAGTAATGACAGGGGATATGGCTACACCTTC | TRBV6-1 | TRBD1 | many | TRBJ1-2